This T cell receptor beta chain was identified during a study of PD-1 blockade in mismatch repair-deficient tumors. Turning to the study itself: All were previously treated, progressing patients with 12 mismatch repair-deficient cancer types.

Method: immunoSEQ multiplex PCR; TCRdb's copy keeps in-frame clones and lacks some. Here the sample spans over 100,000 clones, 65% to 80% being singletons. This CDR3 is 14 amino acids long. The V end lost 6 bases, the J end lost 6 bases, and 18 bases lay between the germline ends. Germline V gene data show CDR1 as SNHLY and CDR2 as FYNNEI. Study-wide results and limits: Tumor-resident clones, often undetectable pretreatment in blood, expanded then contracted after pembrolizumab.

A note on this clone: Antigen specificity is unknown.

The chain recombines TRBV2 with TRBJ2-7, with a tentative D call TRBD1 (7 bases). This specimen was peripheral blood, taken approximately 14 months after starting pembrolizumab. This TCR was sampled from an adult with mismatch repair-deficient cancer. The CDR3: CASSQTYRGGEQYF. The CDR3 DNA sequence: TGTGCCAGCAGCCAAACCTACAGGGGAGGCGAGCAGTACTTC.